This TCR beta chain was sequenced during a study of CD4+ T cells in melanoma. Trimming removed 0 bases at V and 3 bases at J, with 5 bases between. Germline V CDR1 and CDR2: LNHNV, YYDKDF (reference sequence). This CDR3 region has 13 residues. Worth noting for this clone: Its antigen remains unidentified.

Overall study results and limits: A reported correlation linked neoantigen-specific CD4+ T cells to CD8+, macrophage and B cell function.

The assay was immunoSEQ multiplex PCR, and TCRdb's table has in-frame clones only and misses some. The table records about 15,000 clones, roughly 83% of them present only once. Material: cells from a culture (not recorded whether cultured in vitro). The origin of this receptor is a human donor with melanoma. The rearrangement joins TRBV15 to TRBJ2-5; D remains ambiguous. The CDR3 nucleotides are TGTGCCACCAGCAGAGACCCGGAAGAGACCCAGTACTTC. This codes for CATSRDPEETQYF.